The entry below gives a single T cell receptor beta chain sequence along with its context. Trimming took off 6 bases at V and 5 bases at J, with 16 bases between the two ends. Looked up from germline, CDR1 is MNHEY and CDR2 is SVGEGT. This CDR3 is built from 14 residues. The data originate from a study of blood T cell repertoires in COVID-19. About the research overall: The study drew acute and convalescent COVID-19 samples from the United States, Italy and Spain. T cells, B-cell-depleted T cells, or PBMCs supplied cDNA or gDNA.

Original data processing: Quantification of nucleated cells was approximated via reference gene primer amplification. The assay was immunoSEQ multiplex PCR, and TCRdb's table has in-frame clones only and misses some. Clone size and the V and J calls come from that table; the DNA yielded D and trimming. This sample carries a few hundred thousand clones, 80% to 95% of them seen once, and the ten largest clones take roughly 0.86%. The source of this sequence is a woman between 35 and 50 years old who had been exposed to COVID-19. V is TRBV6-2 or TRBV6-3 and J is TRBJ1-2, with D hard to call. Sequencing was carried out using PBMCs or T cells enriched from blood (not recorded which). The CDR3 region has the DNA TGTGCCAGCAGCCATAGTATCATCTTTTATGGCTACACCTTC. This encodes CASSHSIIFYGYTF.